This T cell receptor beta chain was observed in a study of neurological immune-mediated disorders. Via MiXCR, TCRdb re-called the 5' RACE reads, giving one row per CDR3 protein. The sample shows roughly 74,000 distinct CDR3 sequences, around 5.5% of them seen only once. This clonotype was counted many times. V lost 6 bases and J lost 7, with 21 bases in between. The CDR3 runs to 15 residues. Germline V CDR1 and CDR2: DFQATT, SNEGSKA (reference sequence). The TCR sequence derives from a man between 18 and 29 years old with multiple sclerosis. The V gene is TRBV20-1, the J gene TRBJ2-2; D is perhaps TRBD1 (7 bases). The sample taken for sequencing was PBMCs. CDR3 protein: CSAKGDRDFIGELFF. Here the CDR3 DNA reads TGCAGTGCCAAAGGAGACAGGGACTTCATCGGGGAGCTGTTTTTT.